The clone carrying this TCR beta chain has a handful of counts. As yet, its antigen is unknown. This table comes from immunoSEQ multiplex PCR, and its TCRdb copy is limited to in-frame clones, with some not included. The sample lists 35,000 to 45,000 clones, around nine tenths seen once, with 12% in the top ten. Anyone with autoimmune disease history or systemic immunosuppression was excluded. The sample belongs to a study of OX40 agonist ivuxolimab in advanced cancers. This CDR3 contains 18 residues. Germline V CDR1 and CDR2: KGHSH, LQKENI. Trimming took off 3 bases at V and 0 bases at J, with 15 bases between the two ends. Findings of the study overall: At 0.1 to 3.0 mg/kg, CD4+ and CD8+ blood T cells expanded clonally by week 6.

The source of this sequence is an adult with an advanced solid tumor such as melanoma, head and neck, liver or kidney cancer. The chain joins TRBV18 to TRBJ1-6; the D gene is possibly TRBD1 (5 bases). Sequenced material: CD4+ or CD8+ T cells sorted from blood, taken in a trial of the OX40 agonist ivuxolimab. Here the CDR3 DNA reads TGTGCCAGCTCACCCCGGGACCCAACGAGCTCCTATAATTCACCCCTCCACTTT. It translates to CASSPRDPTSSYNSPLHF.